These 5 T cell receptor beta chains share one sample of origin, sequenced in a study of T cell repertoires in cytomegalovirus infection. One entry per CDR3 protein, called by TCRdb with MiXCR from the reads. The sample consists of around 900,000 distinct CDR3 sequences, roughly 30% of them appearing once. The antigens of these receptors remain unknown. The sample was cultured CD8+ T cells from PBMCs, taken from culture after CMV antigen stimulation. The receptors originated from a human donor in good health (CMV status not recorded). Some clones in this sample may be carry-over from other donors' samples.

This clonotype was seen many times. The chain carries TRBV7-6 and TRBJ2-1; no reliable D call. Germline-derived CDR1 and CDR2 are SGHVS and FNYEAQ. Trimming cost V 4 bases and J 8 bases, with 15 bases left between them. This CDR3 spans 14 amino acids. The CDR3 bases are TGTGCCAGCAGCTCCCGCCCCCCCGTCCATGAGCAGTTCTTC. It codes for CASSSRPPVHEQFF. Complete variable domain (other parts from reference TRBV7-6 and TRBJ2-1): GAGVSQSPRYKVTKRGQDVALRCDPISGHVSLYWYRQALGQGPEFLTYFNYEAQQDKSGLPNDRFSAERPEGSISTLTIQRTEQRDSAMYRCASSSRPPVHEQFFGPGTRLTVL.

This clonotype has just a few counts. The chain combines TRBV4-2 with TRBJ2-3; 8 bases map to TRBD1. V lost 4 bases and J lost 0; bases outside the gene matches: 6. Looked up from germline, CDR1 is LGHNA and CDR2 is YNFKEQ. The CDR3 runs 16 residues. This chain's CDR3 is CASSRLHRGSTDTQYF. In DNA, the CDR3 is TGTGCCAGCAGCCGATTACACAGGGGGAGCACAGATACGCAGTATTTT.

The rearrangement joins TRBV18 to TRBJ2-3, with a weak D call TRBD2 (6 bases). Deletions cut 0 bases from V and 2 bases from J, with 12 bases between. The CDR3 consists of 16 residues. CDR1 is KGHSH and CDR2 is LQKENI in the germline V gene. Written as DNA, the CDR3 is TGTGCCAGCTCACCACCGGAGGGAACTAACACAGATACGCAGTATTTT. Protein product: CASSPPEGTNTDTQYF.

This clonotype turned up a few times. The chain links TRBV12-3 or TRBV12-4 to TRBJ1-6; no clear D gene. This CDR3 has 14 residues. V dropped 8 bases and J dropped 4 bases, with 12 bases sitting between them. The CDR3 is CASGRTQYNSPLHF. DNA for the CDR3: TGTGCCAGCGGGAGGACCCAATATAATTCACCCCTCCACTTT.

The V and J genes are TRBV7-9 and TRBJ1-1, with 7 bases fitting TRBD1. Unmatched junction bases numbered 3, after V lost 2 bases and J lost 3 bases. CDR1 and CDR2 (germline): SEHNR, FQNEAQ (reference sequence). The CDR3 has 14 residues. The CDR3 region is CASSLLQGDTEAFF. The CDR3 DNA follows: TGTGCCAGCAGCTTACTCCAGGGGGACACTGAAGCTTTCTTT. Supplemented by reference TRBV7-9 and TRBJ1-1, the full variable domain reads DTGVSQNPRHKITKRGQNVTFRCDPISEHNRLYWYRQTLGQGPEFLTYFQNEAQLEKSRLLSDRFSAERPKGSFSTLEIQRTEQGDSAMYLCASSLLQGDTEAFFGQGTRLTVV.